The 6 T cell receptor beta chains presented below share a single source sample, sequenced in a study of T cell responses to AZD1222 COVID-19 vaccine. Assay used: immunoSEQ multiplex PCR; TCRdb lists only in-frame clones, some missing. The data contain more than 150,000 clones, just over 90% of them singletons. The input for sequencing was peripheral blood, taken on day 0 of AZD1222 vaccination. These receptors were taken from an adult in good health.

V gene TRBV7-9 combines with J gene TRBJ1-2, with 9 nucleotides matching TRBD1. The CDR3 extends over 14 amino acids. Germline assignment: CDR1 SEHNR and CDR2 FQNEAQ (reference sequence). Germline trimming cut 5 bases from V and 8 bases from J; bases unmatched to any gene: 9. The CDR3 is CASSRTGGGGGYTF. CDR3 in DNA: TGTGCCAGCAGCCGTACAGGGGGCGGAGGCGGCTACACCTTC.

V usage is TRBV5-1 and J usage is TRBJ1-2, with 7 bases matching TRBD1. V was clipped by 3 bases and J by 7 bases; unmatched bases: 6. The germline CDR1 and CDR2 sequences are SGHRS and YFSETQ. This CDR3 contains 13 residues. The CDR3: CASSSTGSGGYTF. In nucleotides, the CDR3 is TGCGCCAGCAGCTCGACAGGGTCGGGTGGCTACACCTTC.

V gene TRBV28 combines with J gene TRBJ1-1; 9 nucleotides agree with TRBD1. V dropped 9 bases and J dropped 1; count of bases not matched to a gene: 3. The germline gives CDR1 MDHEN, CDR2 SYDVKM. The CDR3 totals 13 residues. In nucleotides, the CDR3 is TGTGCCAGTCAACAGGGGGCGAACACTGAAGCTTTCTTT. Translated, it gives CASQQGANTEAFF.

The V call is TRBV6-5, the J call TRBJ1-4; D may be TRBD1 (6 bases). The V end lost 11 bases, the J end lost 11 bases, and 21 bases lay between the germline ends. Germline V gene sequence: CDR1 MNHEY, CDR2 SVGAGI. This CDR3 is 13 amino acids long. Here the CDR3 reads CASGGQGTEKLFF. CDR3 nucleotide sequence: TGTGCCTCTGGGGGGCAGGGAACAGAGAAACTGTTTTTT.

To note about this clone: Different DNA sequences within this sample yield the same CDR3. The gene calls are TRBV2 and TRBJ2-2, with D hard to call. The CDR3 is made up of 13 amino acids. The germline V gene encodes CDR1 SNHLY and CDR2 FYNNEI. V was cut by 4 bases and J by 3 bases, with 6 bases left in between. The CDR3 DNA reads TGTGCCAGCAGTGCTGGGTACACCGGGGAGCTGTTTTTT. It specifies CASSAGYTGELFF.

CDR3 coding DNA: TGTGCCAGCAGCTCCGAGGGACAGGTCTTTCATCAGCCCCAGCATTTT. Protein: CASSSEGQVFHQPQHF. The V and J genes are TRBV5-5 and TRBJ1-5, with 8 bases fitting TRBD1. Trimming took 3 bases from V and 5 from J; bases not matched to a gene: 10. The CDR3 has 16 amino acids. Germline V gene data show CDR1 as SGHKS and CDR2 as YYEKEE (reference sequence). Full variable domain (remainder filled in from reference TRBV5-5 and TRBJ1-5): DAGVTQSPTHLIKTRGQQVTLRCSPISGHKSVSWYQQVLGQGPQFIFQYYEKEERGRGNFPDRFSARQFPNYSSELNVNALLLGDSALYLCASSSEGQVFHQPQHFGDGTRLSIL.